What follows are 32 T cell receptor beta chains derived from one specimen sequenced in a study of blood T cell repertoires in COVID-19. Sequenced by immunoSEQ multiplex PCR; TCRdb stores in-frame clones only, minus some. Of under 130,000 clones listed, about three quarters are singletons. Sequences were obtained from peripheral blood. Receptors originate from a woman in her 70s with acute or convalescent COVID-19.

This chain connects TRBV9 to TRBJ2-3; D gene uncertain. Per germline, CDR1 SGDLS and CDR2 YYNGEE. The V end lost 0 bases, the J end lost 3 bases, and 8 bases lay between the germline ends. This CDR3 comprises 14 residues. CDR3 region: CASSVEVRTDTQYF. CDR3 coding DNA: TGTGCCAGCAGCGTAGAGGTGAGGACAGATACGCAGTATTTT. The complete variable domain, with remaining parts taken from reference TRBV9 and TRBJ2-3, reads DSGVTQTPKHLITATGQRVTLRCSPRSGDLSVYWYQQSLDQGLQFLIQYYNGEERAKGNILERFSAQQFPDLHSELNLSSLELGDSALYFCASSVEVRTDTQYFGPGTRLTVL.

Here the CDR3 DNA reads TGTGCCAGTAGTATCCCCGGACTAGCGGGGGGCCCCGGGGAGCTGTTTTTT. It translates to CASSIPGLAGGPGELFF. The chain joins TRBV19 to TRBJ2-2, with TRBD2 matching 14 bases. The CDR3 covers 17 residues. V gave up 3 bases and J gave up 6 bases; unmatched junction bases: 6. Looked up from germline, CDR1 is LNHDA and CDR2 is SQIVND (reference sequence).

This clone was counted between two and nine times. The chain employs TRBV4-2 and TRBJ2-7, with TRBD2 matching 10 bases. The germline V gene has CDR1 LGHNA and CDR2 YNFKEQ. V lost 0 bases and J lost 1; bases outside the gene matches: 0. The CDR3 length is 15 residues. The CDR3 protein is CASSQETSGSYEQYF. For the CDR3, the DNA is TGTGCCAGCAGCCAAGAGACTAGCGGGTCCTACGAGCAGTACTTC.

The V and J genes are TRBV18 and TRBJ2-6; 7 nucleotides align to TRBD2. CDR3 length: 18 amino acids. J gave up 0 bases and V 2 bases, and 7 bases lay outside the gene matches. Looked up from germline, CDR1 is KGHSH and CDR2 is LQKENI. CDR3 bases: TGTGCCAGCTCACCAGCACTAGCGCGTGCCTCTGGGGCCAACGTCCTGACTTTC. Protein: CASSPALARASGANVLTF.

This rearrangement joins TRBV27 to TRBJ1-2; TRBD1 agrees at 7 bases. The CDR3 loop spans 15 amino acids. Germline-derived CDR1 and CDR2 are MNHEY and SMNVEV (reference sequence). J was trimmed by 0 bases and V by 4 bases; bases with no gene match: 5. The chain's CDR3 is CASSSLGQANYGYTF. The DNA of the CDR3 is TGTGCCAGCAGTTCCCTCGGACAGGCTAACTATGGCTACACCTTC.

This chain uses TRBV2 with TRBJ1-1; 12 bases align to TRBD1. J gave up 3 bases and V 6 bases, and 11 bases lay outside the gene matches. This CDR3 contains 17 residues. CDR1 and CDR2 from the germline V gene are SNHLY and FYNNEI. The CDR3: CASSSRGQGARYTEAFF. CDR3 sequence (DNA): TGTGCCAGCAGCTCCAGGGGACAGGGGGCGAGATACACTGAAGCTTTCTTT.

The chain uses TRBV30 and TRBJ1-3, with 8 bases matching TRBD1. V was clipped by 4 bases and J by 3 bases; unmatched bases: 5. The length of the CDR3 is 14 residues. Germline V gene lookup returns CDR1 GTSNPN and CDR2 SVGIG (reference sequence). CDR3 sequence reads: CAWNTGGFGNTIYF. The CDR3 DNA follows: TGTGCCTGGAATACAGGGGGATTTGGAAACACCATATATTTT.

The genes are TRBV4-3 and TRBJ1-3, with TRBD1 identical over 8 bases. V dropped 1 base and J dropped 3; count of bases not matched to a gene: 8. The CDR3 consists of 17 residues. The germline V gene has CDR1 LGHNA and CDR2 YSLEER. The CDR3 loop reads CASSQGPPGQDGNTIYF. The CDR3 region has the DNA TGCGCCAGCAGCCAAGGGCCGCCGGGACAGGATGGAAACACCATATATTTT.

This clone showed up just a few times. CDR3 loop: CASRQPERNTEAFF. The DNA for the CDR3 is TGTGCCAGCAGACAACCAGAAAGGAACACTGAAGCTTTCTTT. The rearrangement uses TRBV6-5 and TRBJ1-1; D uncertain. Germline V gives CDR1 MNHEY, CDR2 SVGAGI. With 6 bases removed from V and 1 base from J, the gap between germline ends came to 12 bases. This CDR3 is 14 amino acids long.

V and J are TRBV7-2 and TRBJ2-3, with D hard to call. V lost 4 bases and J lost 3, with 8 bases in between. The CDR3 length is 13 residues. CDR1 and CDR2 (germline): SGHTA, FQGNSA. In DNA form, the CDR3 reads TGTGCCAGCAGCTCCTACCCTACAGATACGCAGTATTTT. It yields the protein CASSSYPTDTQYF. Together with reference TRBV7-2 and TRBJ2-3, the CDR3 gives the full variable domain: GAGVSQSPSNKVTEKGKDVELRCDPISGHTALYWYRQSLGQGLEFLIYFQGNSAPDKSGLPSDRFSAERTGGSVSTLTIQRTQQEDSAVYLCASSSYPTDTQYFGPGTRLTVL.

For the CDR3, the DNA is TGTGCCAGCAGTCATGGACAGGGTGGCTACACCTTC. Protein: CASSHGQGGYTF. The genes are TRBV9 and TRBJ1-2, with 8 positions matching TRBD1. The CDR3 spans 12 residues. Germline CDR1 is SGDLS and CDR2 is YYNGEE. The J segment lost 7 bases and the V segment lost 5 bases, leaving 4 bases of the junction unmatched.

The chain carries TRBV2 and TRBJ1-5; D unresolved. CDR1 and CDR2 from the germline V gene are SNHLY and FYNNEI. V was shortened by 3 bases and J by 2 bases, with 8 bases between the two germline ends. The CDR3 runs to 14 residues. CDR3: CASSERMGNQPQHF. Written as DNA, the CDR3 is TGTGCCAGCAGTGAGAGGATGGGCAATCAGCCCCAGCATTTT.

This chain uses TRBV27 with TRBJ1-4; no clear D gene. The CDR3 is made up of 16 amino acids. CDR1 MNHEY and CDR2 SMNVEV come from the germline V gene (reference sequence). Trimming stripped 4 bases from V and 0 bases from J, with 12 bases between. CDR3 region: CASSWSRAATNEKLFF. CDR3 DNA sequence: TGTGCCAGCAGTTGGAGCAGAGCCGCAACTAATGAAAAACTGTTTTTT.

J is TRBJ2-7 and V is TRBV19; 7 nucleotides agree with TRBD1. CDR3 length: 13 amino acids. Looked up from germline, CDR1 is LNHDA and CDR2 is SQIVND (reference sequence). The junction had 2 bases not matched to a gene; V was cut back by 2 bases and J by 4 bases. In DNA, the CDR3 is TGTGCCAGTAGTATAATCAGGGGGTACGAGCAGTACTTC. This codes for CASSIIRGYEQYF.

The V gene is TRBV5-4, the J gene TRBJ1-2; 11 bases align to TRBD1. CDR3 length equals 17 residues. CDR1 is SGHNT, CDR2 YYREEE, per germline (reference sequence). V was clipped by 2 bases and J by 6 bases; unmatched bases: 12. In nucleotides, the CDR3 is TGTGCCAGCAGCTTTGGTGGAGGACAGGGGGCTCTCGATGGCTACACCTTC. It translates to CASSFGGGQGALDGYTF.

This chain uses TRBV19 with TRBJ2-7; 8 bases match TRBD1. Germline CDR1 and CDR2: LNHDA and SQIVND (reference sequence). J lost 6 bases, V lost 3 bases, and 7 bases had no gene match. This CDR3 has 14 amino acids. The CDR3 DNA reads TGTGCCAGTAGTATTGCCAGGGGGCGTTCCGAGCAGTACTTC. It encodes CASSIARGRSEQYF.

This chain joins TRBV4-1 and TRBJ1-4; 9 bases align to TRBD1. Germline trimming cut 1 base from V and 8 bases from J; bases unmatched to any gene: 5. Germline V lookup: CDR1 MGHRA, CDR2 YSYEKL. CDR3 size: 15 residues. The DNA for the CDR3 is TGCGCCAGCAGCCAAGCGGGGACAGGGAGGGAAAAACTGTTTTTT. Its protein product is CASSQAGTGREKLFF.

V and J are TRBV7-9 and TRBJ2-2; 8 nucleotides agree with TRBD2. Germline CDR1 SEHNR, CDR2 FQNEAQ (reference sequence). The CDR3 has 16 residues. J lost 6 bases, V lost 4 bases, and 10 bases had no gene match. Written as DNA, the CDR3 is TGTGCCAGCAGCTACAACAGCGGGGGATCTCCCGGGGAGCTGTTTTTT. Residues: CASSYNSGGSPGELFF.

The chain uses TRBV29-1 and TRBJ2-1; no clear D. CDR3 size: 14 residues. Germline CDR1 SQVTM, CDR2 ANQGSEA. V was shortened by 6 bases and J by 0 bases, with 12 bases between the two germline ends. The CDR3, as DNA: TGCAGCGTCCTAGACGCGAGCTCCTACAATGAGCAGTTCTTC. Translation: CSVLDASSYNEQFF.

The rearrangement uses TRBV2 and TRBJ1-1; tentative D call: TRBD1 (5 bases). There are 13 residues in the CDR3. V shed 8 bases and J shed 5 bases, with 15 bases lying between them. Germline-derived CDR1 and CDR2 are SNHLY and FYNNEI. The CDR3 nucleotides are TGTGCCAGCCGTTTTGGGGGGTATACTGAAGCTTTCTTT. Its translation is CASRFGGYTEAFF.

The V call is TRBV9, the J call TRBJ2-3; the match to TRBD2 covers 14 bases. This CDR3 is 18 amino acids long. The J segment lost 2 bases and the V segment lost 4 bases, leaving 9 bases of the junction unmatched. Germline V gene lookup returns CDR1 SGDLS and CDR2 YYNGEE. The CDR3 region has the DNA TGTGCCAGCAGCACAGGGACTAGCGGGGGAACCACCACAGATACGCAGTATTTT. This translates into CASSTGTSGGTTTDTQYF.

The chain is built from TRBV27 and TRBJ2-1; TRBD1 aligns across 7 bases. CDR3 size: 18 residues. Germline trimming cut 4 bases from V and 0 bases from J; bases unmatched to any gene: 12. Germline V lookup: CDR1 MNHEY, CDR2 SMNVEV (reference sequence). CDR3 sequence: CASSSGTAPQASYNEQFF. The CDR3, as DNA: TGTGCCAGCAGTTCAGGGACAGCACCTCAGGCCTCCTACAATGAGCAGTTCTTC.

This clone came up once. The chain recombines TRBV6-5 with TRBJ1-1; 8 bases agree with TRBD1. V gave up 6 bases and J gave up 4 bases; unmatched junction bases: 7. CDR1 and CDR2 (germline): MNHEY, SVGAGI. The CDR3 has 14 amino acids. Written as DNA, the CDR3 is TGTGCCAGCAGCCAAACAGGGGGAGGCACTGAAGCTTTCTTT. It encodes CASSQTGGGTEAFF.

V and J are TRBV6-6 and TRBJ2-4, with D maybe TRBD1 (5 bases). Germline V CDR1 and CDR2: MNHNY, SVGAGI (reference sequence). V was cut by 6 bases and J by 5 bases, with 11 bases left in between. The length of the CDR3 is 13 residues. This CDR3 is CASSPQAENIQYF. As DNA, the CDR3 is TGTGCCAGCAGCCCACAGGCCGAAAACATTCAGTACTTC.

The gene calls are TRBV4-3 and TRBJ2-1; 11 nucleotides agree with TRBD2. The V gene end was trimmed by 0 bases and the J gene end by 8 bases; junction bases not matched to a gene: 9. Per the germline V gene, CDR1 is LGHNA and CDR2 is YSLEER. The CDR3 runs to 17 residues. In nucleotides, the CDR3 is TGCGCCAGCAGCCAAGATCCTAGCGGGGGGTTGGTGGATGAGCAGTTCTTC. Its translation: CASSQDPSGGLVDEQFF.

The CDR3, as DNA: TGTGCCAGCATCCAGAGGGCGGAGGGTTCACCCCTCCACTTT. The encoded protein is CASIQRAEGSPLHF. The genes are TRBV2 and TRBJ1-6; D is unclear. The V gene's germline CDR1 is SNHLY and CDR2 FYNNEI. The CDR3 has 14 residues. Trimming removed 7 bases from V and 9 bases from J, with 16 bases in between.

The chain employs TRBV2 and TRBJ2-7; 9 bases are a match to TRBD1. This CDR3 has 13 amino acids. Per germline, CDR1 SNHLY and CDR2 FYNNEI. The V segment lost 6 bases and the J segment 3 bases; nucleotides outside the gene matches: 3. The CDR3 loop reads CASSWDRVYEQYF. The DNA of the CDR3 is TGTGCCAGCAGCTGGGACAGGGTCTACGAGCAGTACTTC.

The chain has TRBV5-4 and TRBJ1-1; D may be TRBD1 (6 bases). The germline gives CDR1 SGHNT, CDR2 YYREEE (reference sequence). Trimming left V 1 base short and J 1 base short, with 11 bases between. This CDR3 spans 15 amino acids. As DNA, the CDR3 is TGTGCCAGCAGCTTGTGGTGGGACAAGAACACTGAAGCTTTCTTT. Translation gives CASSLWWDKNTEAFF.

This chain links TRBV4-2 with TRBJ2-2; D is perhaps TRBD1 (6 bases). Between the trimmed V and J ends, which lost 4 bases and 2 bases, there was a span of 14 bases. The germline V gene has CDR1 LGHNA and CDR2 YNFKEQ. The CDR3 is made up of 16 amino acids. The CDR3 nucleotides read TGTGCCAGCAGCCGGGGGCTGGGGGCAAACACCGGGGAGCTGTTTTTT. The encoded protein is CASSRGLGANTGELFF.

This clone was detected many times. V gene TRBV7-6 combines with J gene TRBJ1-4, with D unclear. V was trimmed by 1 base and J by 4 bases, leaving 7 bases between them. Looked up from germline, CDR1 is SGHVS and CDR2 is FNYEAQ. This CDR3 region has 14 residues. CDR3 nucleotides: TGTGCCAGCAGCTTAGAGGCGGATAATGAAAAACTGTTTTTT. Translated, it gives CASSLEADNEKLFF.

This chain uses TRBV5-1 with TRBJ1-1; weak D call: TRBD1 (5 bases). Trimming removed 1 base from V and 3 bases from J, with 10 bases in between. The CDR3 length is 14 residues. From germline, CDR1 is SGHRS and CDR2 YFSETQ. CDR3 coding DNA: TGCGCCAGCAGCTTGAAGGGGAGGGACACTGAAGCTTTCTTT. Encoded protein: CASSLKGRDTEAFF.

The chain uses TRBV19 and TRBJ2-2; 8 nucleotides match TRBD1. Germline assignment: CDR1 LNHDA and CDR2 SQIVND (reference sequence). This CDR3 region has 14 residues. The V segment lost 6 bases and the J segment 7 bases; nucleotides outside the gene matches: 7. CDR3 in DNA: TGTGCCAGTAGCTTCCAGGGGGCGGGCGGGGAGCTGTTTTTT. It encodes CASSFQGAGGELFF.